This T cell receptor (beta chain) was documented in a study of PD-L1 blockade in urothelial cancer. The data were produced by immunoSEQ multiplex PCR, yet TCRdb's version contains in-frame clones alone and is incomplete. The sample consists of just under 30,000 clones, 80% to 90% of them appearing once. Germline values: CDR1 SGHVS, CDR2 FNYEAQ. The CDR3 runs 13 residues. The ends were cut back, 6 bases at V and 8 bases at J, with 13 bases in the middle. This chain connects TRBV7-6 to TRBJ1-4; tentatively, D is TRBD1 (6 bases). Sequencing used PBMCs, obtained around atezolizumab (anti-PD-L1) treatment. This receptor was obtained from a man in his fifties with urothelial cancer. The CDR3 spells CASRSGVGEKLFF. The CDR3 nucleotides are TGTGCCAGCAGATCAGGGGTGGGAGAAAAACTGTTTTTT.